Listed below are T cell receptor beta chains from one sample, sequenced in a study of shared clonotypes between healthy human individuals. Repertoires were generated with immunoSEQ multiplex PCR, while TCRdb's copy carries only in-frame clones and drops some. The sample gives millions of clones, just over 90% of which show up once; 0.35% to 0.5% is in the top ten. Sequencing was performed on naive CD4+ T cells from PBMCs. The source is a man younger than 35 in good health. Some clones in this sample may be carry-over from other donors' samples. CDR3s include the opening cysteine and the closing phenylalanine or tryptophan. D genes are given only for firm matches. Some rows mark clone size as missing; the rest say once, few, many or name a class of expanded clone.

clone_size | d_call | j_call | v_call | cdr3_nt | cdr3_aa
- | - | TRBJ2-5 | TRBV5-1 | TGCGCCAGCAGTTCCACGCCGGGGGAGACCCAGTACTTC | CASSSTPGETQYF
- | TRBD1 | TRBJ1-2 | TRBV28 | TGTGCCAGCATCCCCTACGGGGGACAGGCCAACTATGGCTACACCTTC | CASIPYGGQANYGYTF
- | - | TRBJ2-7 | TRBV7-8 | TGTGCCAGCAGCTTAGTTAGATCAACCTACGAGCAGTACTTC | CASSLVRSTYEQYF
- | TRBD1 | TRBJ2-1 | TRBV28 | TGTGCCAGCAGTTTATGGCCCGGACAGGCGCAGGACAATGAGCAGTTCTTC | CASSLWPGQAQDNEQFF
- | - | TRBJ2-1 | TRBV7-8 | TGTGCCAGCAGCTTAGGGGTAGTATCTTTCTTC | CASSLGVVSFF
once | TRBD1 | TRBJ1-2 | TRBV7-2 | TGTGCCAGCAGCTTGGCAGGGGGGTACGATGATGGCTACACCTTC | CASSLAGGYDDGYTF
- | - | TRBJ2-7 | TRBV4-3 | TGCGCCAGCAGCCAAGTGAGGGAAATTTCCTACGAGCAGTACTTC | CASSQVREISYEQYF
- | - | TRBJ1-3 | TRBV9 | TGTGCCAGCAGCGTATCGCCCAGTCGCTCTGGAAACACCATATATTTT | CASSVSPSRSGNTIYF
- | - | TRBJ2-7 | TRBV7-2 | TGTGCCAGCAGCTCCCGTGGGGGTAGCTCCTACGAGCAGTACTTC | CASSSRGGSSYEQYF
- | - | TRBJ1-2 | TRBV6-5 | TGTGCCAGCAGAAGAGAGACGTGGTATGGCTACACCTTC | CASRRETWYGYTF
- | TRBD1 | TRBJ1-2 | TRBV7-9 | TGTGCCAGCAGCTTAGGCAGGGGGCCGATCTATGGCTACACCTTC | CASSLGRGPIYGYTF
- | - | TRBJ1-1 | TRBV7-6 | TGTGCCAGCAGCTTAGAACTCGGGCAGAACACTGAAGCTTTCTTT | CASSLELGQNTEAFF
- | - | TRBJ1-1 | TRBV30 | TGTGCCTGTAAGAAGATGAACACTGAAGCTTTCTTT | CACKKMNTEAFF
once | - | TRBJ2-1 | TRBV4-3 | TGCGCCAGCAGCCAAGCCGGAGTGGGTGAGCAGTTCTTC | CASSQAGVGEQFF
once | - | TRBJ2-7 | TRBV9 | TGTGCCAGCAGCGATAAAAGGGGACGTCGCTACGAGCAGTACTTC | CASSDKRGRRYEQYF
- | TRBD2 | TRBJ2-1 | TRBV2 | TGTGCCAGCATTAAGGGACTAGCAGTTTACAATGAGCAGTTCTTC | CASIKGLAVYNEQFF
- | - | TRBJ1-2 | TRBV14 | TGTGCCAGCAGCCAAGATCGTGGCTATGGCTACACCTTC | CASSQDRGYGYTF
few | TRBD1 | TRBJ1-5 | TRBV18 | TGTGCCAGCTCACAGGGACAGAGTATCCAGCCCCAGCATTTT | CASSQGQSIQPQHF
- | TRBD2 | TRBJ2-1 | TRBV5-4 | TGTGCCAGCAGCTTCCACTTAGCGGGAATCGTAAATGAGCAGTTCTTC | CASSFHLAGIVNEQFF
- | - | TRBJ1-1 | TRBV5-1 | TGCGCCAGCAGCTCGGACGGAAGTTACACTGAAGCTTTCTTT | CASSSDGSYTEAFF
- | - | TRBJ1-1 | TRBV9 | TGTGCCAGCAGCGTATCATTGAACACTGAAGCTTTCTTT | CASSVSLNTEAFF
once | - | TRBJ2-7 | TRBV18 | TGTGCCAGCTCACGACTACCTCCACCCTACGAGCAGTACTTC | CASSRLPPPYEQYF
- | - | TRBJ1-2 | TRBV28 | TGTGTCGCAGCGGCCCCTCCCAACTATGGCTACACCTTC | CVAAAPPNYGYTF
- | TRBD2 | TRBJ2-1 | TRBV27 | TGTGCCAGCAGTTTCCGCGCGGGAGTTAATAATGAGCAGTTCTTC | CASSFRAGVNNEQFF
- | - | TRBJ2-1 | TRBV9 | TGTGCCAGCAGCGTAGGGGCGGGGAAGTTCTTC | CASSVGAGKFF
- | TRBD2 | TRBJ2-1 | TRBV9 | TGTGCCAGCAGCGTAGCTTCACTAGCGGGTAATGAGCAGTTCTTC | CASSVASLAGNEQFF
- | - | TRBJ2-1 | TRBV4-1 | TGCGCCAGCAGCCGGTCGGCCAGGTTAGGGTATGAGCAGTTCTTC | CASSRSARLGYEQFF
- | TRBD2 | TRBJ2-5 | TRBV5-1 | TGCGCCAGCAGCTTGGCGCAAACTAGCGGGAGTGGGCAAGAGACCCAGTACTTC | CASSLAQTSGSGQETQYF
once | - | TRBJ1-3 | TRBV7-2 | TGTGCCAGCAGCCCCGGGACACTTGGAAACACCATATATTTT | CASSPGTLGNTIYF
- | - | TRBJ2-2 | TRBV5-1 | TGCGCCAGCAGCTTGTTAGTGCAGGCCCCCAACACCGGGGAGCTGTTTTTT | CASSLLVQAPNTGELFF
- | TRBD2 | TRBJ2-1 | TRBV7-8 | TGTGCCAGCAGCTCTTGGGATAGCGGGGGCCCCTACAATGAGCAGTTCTTC | CASSSWDSGGPYNEQFF
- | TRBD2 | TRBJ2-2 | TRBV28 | TGTGCCAGCAGTCTACCGGGACTAGCGGGAGAAACCGGGGAGCTGTTTTTT | CASSLPGLAGETGELFF
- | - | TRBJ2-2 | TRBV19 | TGTGCCAGTAGTGATCCGGGACGGTCCGGGGAGCTGTTTTTT | CASSDPGRSGELFF
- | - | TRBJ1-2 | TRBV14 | TGTGCCAGCAGCCAAGGTGGGGTTGCTAACTATGGCTACACCTTC | CASSQGGVANYGYTF
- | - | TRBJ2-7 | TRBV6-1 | TGTGCCAGCCTCAGATGGCCCTACGAGCAGTACTTC | CASLRWPYEQYF
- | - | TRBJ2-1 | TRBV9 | TGTGCCAGCAGCGTAGTAGCTAGCGCTCACAATGAGCAGTTCTTC | CASSVVASAHNEQFF
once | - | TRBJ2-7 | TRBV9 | TGTGCCAGCAGCGCAGAGGGACAAACTAACTACGAGCAGTACTTC | CASSAEGQTNYEQYF
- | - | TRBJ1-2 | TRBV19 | TGTGCCAGTAGCTTGACCGGGAGAGACTATGGCTACACCTTC | CASSLTGRDYGYTF
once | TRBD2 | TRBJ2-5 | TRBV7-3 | TGTGCCAGCGGTCGGGGGGTTGAAGAGACCCAGTACTTC | CASGRGVEETQYF
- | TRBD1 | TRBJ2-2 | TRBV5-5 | TGTGCCAGCAGCACCGGACAGGGGGCCGGGGAGCTGTTTTTT | CASSTGQGAGELFF
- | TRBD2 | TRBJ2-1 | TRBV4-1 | TGCGCCAGCAGCCAAGCCCTAGCGGGAAGCTACAATGAGCAGTTCTTC | CASSQALAGSYNEQFF
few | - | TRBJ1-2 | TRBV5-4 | TGTGCCAGCAGCCAGGAACAGGCGTCTTATGGCTACACCTTC | CASSQEQASYGYTF
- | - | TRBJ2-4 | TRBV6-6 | TGTGCCAGCAGTTACGGGACACCTCGTCCGGGGATTCAGTACTTC | CASSYGTPRPGIQYF
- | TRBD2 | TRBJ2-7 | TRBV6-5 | TGTGCCAGCAGTTACTCGACTAGCGGAGGCTACGAGCAGTACTTC | CASSYSTSGGYEQYF
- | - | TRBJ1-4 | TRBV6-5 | TGTGCCAGCAGTAGACCCGGATATGAAAAACTGTTTTTT | CASSRPGYEKLFF
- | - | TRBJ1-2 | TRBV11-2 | TGTGCCAGCAGCTCCCACGCGACAACAGCGCATTATGGCTACACCTTC | CASSSHATTAHYGYTF
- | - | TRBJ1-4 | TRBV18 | TGTGCCAGCTCACGGGGTTTCAATGAAAAACTGTTTTTT | CASSRGFNEKLFF
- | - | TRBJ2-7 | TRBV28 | TGTGCCAGCAGTCTGGTGGGCAACTCCTACGAGCAGTACTTC | CASSLVGNSYEQYF
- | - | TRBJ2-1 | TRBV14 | TGTGCCAGCAGCCAGGGTCGGTCTCACAATGAGCAGTTCTTC | CASSQGRSHNEQFF
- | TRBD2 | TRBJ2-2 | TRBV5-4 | TGTGCCAGCAGCTTGGTCAGCGGGAGGGGCGGGGAGCTGTTTTTT | CASSLVSGRGGELFF
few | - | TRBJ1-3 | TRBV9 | TGTGCCAGCAGCGTAGGAAGATCTGGAAACACCATATATTTT | CASSVGRSGNTIYF
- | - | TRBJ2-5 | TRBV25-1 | TGTGCCAGCAGTGTAGGCGTCAGGGAGTCCAAGACCCAGTACTTC | CASSVGVRESKTQYF
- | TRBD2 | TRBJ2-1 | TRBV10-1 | TGCGCCAGCAGTGAGTCTAGCGGGAGGGTTGAGCAGTTCTTC | CASSESSGRVEQFF
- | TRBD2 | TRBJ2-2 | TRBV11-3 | TGTGCCAGCAGCCAGCTAGCGGGAGTCACCGGGGAGCTGTTTTTT | CASSQLAGVTGELFF
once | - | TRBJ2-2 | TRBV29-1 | TGCAGCGTTCGGTTTCAGTACACCGGGGAGCTGTTTTTT | CSVRFQYTGELFF
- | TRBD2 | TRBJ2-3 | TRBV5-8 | TGTGCCAGGGGACTAGCGGGAGGCAGAGTCACAGATACGCAGTATTTT | CARGLAGGRVTDTQYF
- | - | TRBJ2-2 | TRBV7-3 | TGTGCCAGCAGCTTAATGTCTCGGGCGAACACCGGGGAGCTGTTTTTT | CASSLMSRANTGELFF
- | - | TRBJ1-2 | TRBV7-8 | TGTGCCAGCAGTCTAGCTAACTATGGCTACACCTTC | CASSLANYGYTF
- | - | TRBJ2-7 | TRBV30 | TGTGCCGCAGGATGGGGCGCCGAGCAGTACTTC | CAAGWGAEQYF
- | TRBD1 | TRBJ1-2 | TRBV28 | TGTGCCAGCAGTTCCACAGGGGGAGCGCCTTATGGCTACACCTTC | CASSSTGGAPYGYTF